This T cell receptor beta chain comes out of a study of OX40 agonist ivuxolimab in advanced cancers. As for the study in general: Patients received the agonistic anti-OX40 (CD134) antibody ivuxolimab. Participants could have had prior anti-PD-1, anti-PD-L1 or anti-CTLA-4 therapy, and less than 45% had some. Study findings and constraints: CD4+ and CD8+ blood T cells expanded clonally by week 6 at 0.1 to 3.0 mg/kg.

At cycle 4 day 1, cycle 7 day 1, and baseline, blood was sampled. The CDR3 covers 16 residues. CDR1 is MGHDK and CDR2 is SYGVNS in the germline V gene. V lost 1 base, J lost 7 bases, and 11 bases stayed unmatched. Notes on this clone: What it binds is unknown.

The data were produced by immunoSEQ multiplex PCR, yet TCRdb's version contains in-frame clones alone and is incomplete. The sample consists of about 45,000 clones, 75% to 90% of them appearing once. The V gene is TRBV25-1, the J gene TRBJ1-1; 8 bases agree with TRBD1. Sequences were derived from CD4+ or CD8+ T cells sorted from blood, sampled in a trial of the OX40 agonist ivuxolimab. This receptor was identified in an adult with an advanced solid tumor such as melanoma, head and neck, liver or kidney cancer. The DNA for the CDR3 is TGTGCCAGCAGTGAATCGCAGGGGGCGAAGAGGTTTGAAGCTTTCTTT. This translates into CASSESQGAKRFEAFF.